This TCR beta chain stems from a study of identical twins. Per the germline V gene, CDR1 is MNHNY and CDR2 is SVGAGI (reference sequence). The germline V and J ends were trimmed by 5 bases and 4 bases, with 17 bases remaining between them. The CDR3 sequence is 15 residues long. Remarks on this clonotype: Its target is unknown.

Findings and limits, study-wide: Reduced insertions were recorded for abundant cord blood beta clonotypes, with no such pattern in memory repertoires.

TCRdb reprocessed the 5' RACE reads via MiXCR and lists one record per CDR3 protein. Here the sample spans about 1.7 million distinct CDR3 sequences, around 33% being singletons. V gene TRBV6-6 combines with J gene TRBJ1-2; D might be TRBD1 (5 bases). This TCR was recovered from a newborn girl in good health. The sequenced sample was cord blood. The CDR3: CASSPFLQGVYGYTF. The CDR3 region has the DNA TGTGCCAGCAGTCCCTTCCTTCAGGGAGTCTATGGCTACACCTTC.